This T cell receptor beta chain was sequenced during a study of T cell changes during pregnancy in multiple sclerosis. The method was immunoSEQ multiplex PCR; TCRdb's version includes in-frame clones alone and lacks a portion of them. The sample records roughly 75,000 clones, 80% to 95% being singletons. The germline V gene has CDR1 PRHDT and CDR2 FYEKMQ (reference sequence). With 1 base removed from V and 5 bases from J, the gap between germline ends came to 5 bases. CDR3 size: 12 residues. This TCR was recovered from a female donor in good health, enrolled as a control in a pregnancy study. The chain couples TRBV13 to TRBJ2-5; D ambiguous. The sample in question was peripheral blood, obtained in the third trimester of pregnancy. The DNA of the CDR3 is TGTGCCAGCAGCTTAGTTCAGGAGACCCAGTACTTC. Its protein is CASSLVQETQYF.